Shown below are 28 T cell receptor beta chains from a single sample sequenced in a study of blood T cell repertoires in COVID-19. The protocol was immunoSEQ multiplex PCR, while the TCRdb copy is restricted to in-frame clones and leaves out a portion. The table lists roughly 100,000 clones, 76% of them singletons, with about 7% in the top ten. Sequenced: peripheral blood. These receptors originate from a man in his sixties or seventies with acute or convalescent COVID-19.

J is TRBJ1-2 and V is TRBV2; TRBD1 is a possible D gene (6 bases). Trimming shortened V by 10 bases and J by 5 bases, and 20 bases separated the two germline ends. Germline V gene data show CDR1 as SNHLY and CDR2 as FYNNEI. The CDR3 loop spans 14 amino acids. The CDR3 sequence: CATTMTGLQYGYTF. CDR3 in DNA: TGTGCCACCACAATGACAGGACTTCAGTATGGCTACACCTTC.

CDR3 region: CASRATGEHGYTF. The CDR3 coding sequence is TGTGCCAGCAGGGCGACAGGGGAGCATGGCTACACCTTC. This sequence joins TRBV27 and TRBJ1-2; 8 positions agree with TRBD1. The CDR3 runs to 13 residues. The V gene end was trimmed by 6 bases and the J gene end by 6 bases; junction bases not matched to a gene: 6. The germline gives CDR1 MNHEY, CDR2 SMNVEV (reference sequence).

This clone appeared many times. The chain recombines TRBV19 with TRBJ2-7; no clear D gene. Per the germline V gene, CDR1 is LNHDA and CDR2 is SQIVND (reference sequence). Trimming shortened V by 9 bases and J by 4 bases, and 7 bases separated the two germline ends. The CDR3 has 10 amino acids. CDR3: CARSYYEQYF. As DNA, the CDR3 is TGTGCCAGATCCTATTACGAGCAGTACTTC. The whole variable domain, remainder taken from reference TRBV19 and TRBJ2-7, is DGGITQSPKYLFRKEGQNVTLSCEQNLNHDAMYWYRQDPGQGLRLIYYSQIVNDFQKGDIAEGYSVSREKKESFPLTVTSAQKNPTAFYLCARSYYEQYFGPGTRLTVT.

J is TRBJ2-3 and V is TRBV9; 14 bases are shared with TRBD2. V shed 3 bases and J 2 bases; nucleotides not matched to a gene: 8. CDR1 SGDLS and CDR2 YYNGEE come from the germline V gene. This CDR3 is 18 amino acids long. The CDR3 DNA is TGTGCCAGCAGCGCCGAAAAGACTAGCGGGGGGGCCACAGATACGCAGTATTTT. Protein sequence: CASSAEKTSGGATDTQYF. The full variable domain, completed using reference TRBV9 and TRBJ2-3, is DSGVTQTPKHLITATGQRVTLRCSPRSGDLSVYWYQQSLDQGLQFLIQYYNGEERAKGNILERFSAQQFPDLHSELNLSSLELGDSALYFCASSAEKTSGGATDTQYFGPGTRLTVL.

The chain carries TRBV27 and TRBJ2-2; 7 bases are shared with TRBD1. The CDR3 has 14 amino acids. Germline CDR1 MNHEY, CDR2 SMNVEV (reference sequence). V lost 8 bases, J lost 2 bases, and 5 bases stayed unmatched. CDR3 sequence reads: CASHRGYNTGELFF. The CDR3 DNA is TGTGCCAGCCACAGGGGATACAACACCGGGGAGCTGTTTTTT.

The J gene is TRBJ2-7, the V gene TRBV11-3; 8 bases line up with TRBD2. The CDR3 loop spans 15 amino acids. With 5 bases clipped from V and 2 bases from J, the junction kept 8 bases outside the gene matches. Germline CDR1 reads SGHNT; CDR2 reads YENEEA. CDR3 sequence: CASSPGPGLAYEQYF. CDR3 bases: TGTGCCAGCAGCCCTGGGCCGGGACTAGCCTACGAGCAGTACTTC.

The chain is built from TRBV7-8 and TRBJ2-1; maybe TRBD2 (6 bases). CDR1 and CDR2 (germline): SGHVS, FQNEAQ. The CDR3 is 18 amino acids. V was shortened by 3 bases and J by 0 bases, with 18 bases between the two germline ends. CDR3 nucleotide sequence: TGTGCCAGCAGCTTGTTTTCTTCCGCGACTAGCTCCTACAATGAGCAGTTCTTC. It yields the protein CASSLFSSATSSYNEQFF.

The chain carries TRBV6-1 and TRBJ1-1, with D uncertain. Germline CDR1 reads MNHNS; CDR2 reads SASEGT. The germline V and J ends were trimmed by 1 base and 0 bases, with 6 bases remaining between them. The CDR3 length is 14 residues. The CDR3 protein is CASSEGLVNTEAFF. The CDR3 nucleotides are TGTGCCAGCAGTGAAGGGCTAGTGAACACTGAAGCTTTCTTT.

Written as DNA, the CDR3 is TGTGCCAGCAGCTTAGAAGCCGGGACAGGGGGGTTTTATGGCTACACCTTC. Its translation: CASSLEAGTGGFYGYTF. This rearrangement joins TRBV7-9 to TRBJ1-2; TRBD1 matches at 11 bases. CDR3 length: 17 amino acids. Germline lookup yields CDR1 SEHNR and CDR2 FQNEAQ (reference sequence). V shed 1 base, J shed 5 bases, and the junction held 9 bases outside the gene matches.

CDR3 region: CASSPVSPGGTDTQYF. The CDR3 DNA reads TGTGCCAGCAGCCCAGTCTCTCCGGGGGGCACAGATACGCAGTATTTT. The V and J genes are TRBV3-1 (or the pseudogene TRBV3-2) and TRBJ2-3; D is perhaps TRBD2 (6 bases). The germline V gene encodes CDR1 LGHDT and CDR2 YNNKEL (reference sequence). V gave up 4 bases and J gave up 1 base, with 15 bases separating them. The CDR3 has 16 amino acids.

The chain recombines TRBV10-1 with TRBJ2-7, with 8 bases that match TRBD1. The CDR3 length is 20 residues. J gave up 3 bases and V 2 bases, and 21 bases lay outside the gene matches. Per the germline V gene, CDR1 is WNHNN and CDR2 is SYGVQD (reference sequence). This chain's CDR3 is CASSEQRGQDDLGSIYEQYV. The CDR3, as DNA: TGCGCCAGCAGTGAGCAGAGGGGACAGGATGACCTCGGATCAATCTACGAGCAGTACGTC.

DNA for the CDR3: TGTGCCAGCAGTCCGGGACAGGGCCTCTACGAGCAGTACTTC. It translates to CASSPGQGLYEQYF. The rearrangement links TRBV27 to TRBJ2-7; 9 nucleotides line up with TRBD1. Germline trimming cut 5 bases from V and 3 bases from J; bases unmatched to any gene: 5. Germline CDR1 reads MNHEY; CDR2 reads SMNVEV (reference sequence). This CDR3 region has 14 residues.

The rearrangement joins TRBV7-2 to TRBJ2-3, with TRBD2 identical over 9 bases. CDR1 and CDR2 from the germline V gene are SGHTA and FQGNSA. Unmatched junction bases numbered 9, after V lost 5 bases and J lost 3 bases. This CDR3 has 16 residues. CDR3 sequence (DNA): TGTGCCAGCAGCCTGATGCGGGGGGGCAGGACAGATACGCAGTATTTT. This encodes CASSLMRGGRTDTQYF.

J is TRBJ2-5 and V is TRBV7-6, with 12 bases that match TRBD2. Trimming cost V 5 bases and J 5 bases; bases outside gene matches: 6. CDR1 is SGHVS and CDR2 is FNYEAQ in the germline V gene. CDR3 size: 15 residues. This CDR3 is CASSPRLAGVETQYF. The CDR3 DNA is TGTGCCAGCAGCCCGCGACTAGCGGGAGTGGAGACCCAGTACTTC.

This sequence joins TRBV25-1 and TRBJ2-2, with TRBD2 as a possible D gene (6 bases). This CDR3 region has 12 residues. The ends were cut back, 5 bases at V and 6 bases at J, with 7 bases in the middle. In germline, CDR1 is MGHDK, CDR2 SYGVNS. CDR3 protein: CASSRGSGELFF. The CDR3 DNA follows: TGTGCCAGCAGTCGGGGGTCCGGGGAGCTGTTTTTT.

V usage is TRBV12-3 or TRBV12-4 and J usage is TRBJ1-1; no reliable D call. The CDR3 loop spans 11 amino acids. V was cut by 5 bases and J by 8 bases, with 9 bases left in between. CDR3 DNA: TGTGCCAGCAGTCAATTGACAGAAGCTTTCTTT. It is translated as CASSQLTEAFF.

The rearrangement links TRBV5-5 to TRBJ1-2; D perhaps matches TRBD1 (6 bases). The CDR3 is 14 residues long. V was cut by 2 bases and J by 4 bases, with 12 bases left in between. Germline V gene sequence: CDR1 SGHKS, CDR2 YYEKEE (reference sequence). CDR3 DNA sequence: TGTGCCAGCAGCTTTTGGACAGAGAGCTATGGCTACACCTTC. The encoded protein is CASSFWTESYGYTF. The entire variable domain, with the rest obtained from reference TRBV5-5 and TRBJ1-2, is as follows: DAGVTQSPTHLIKTRGQQVTLRCSPISGHKSVSWYQQVLGQGPQFIFQYYEKEERGRGNFPDRFSARQFPNYSSELNVNALLLGDSALYLCASSFWTESYGYTFGSGTRLTVV.

The sample holds one count of this clone. This chain joins TRBV28 and TRBJ1-2, with a weak D call TRBD1 (6 bases). The CDR3 length is 16 residues. The V end lost 4 bases, the J end lost 8 bases, and 23 bases lay between the germline ends. In germline, CDR1 is MDHEN, CDR2 SYDVKM. For the CDR3, the DNA is TGTGCCAGCAGTTCCCATGGGGGCGGAATTCAAGGGGGCTACACCTTC. The encoded protein is CASSSHGGGIQGGYTF.

This clone was recorded only once. V is TRBV28 and J is TRBJ2-5; D uncertain. CDR1 and CDR2 (germline): MDHEN, SYDVKM. The CDR3 runs 11 residues. The V end lost 9 bases, the J end lost 3 bases, and 8 bases lay between the germline ends. This CDR3 reads CASQRKETQYF. In DNA form, the CDR3 reads TGTGCCAGTCAGCGTAAAGAGACCCAGTACTTC.

The rearrangement links TRBV7-9 to TRBJ1-3, with 10 bases lining up with TRBD1. The CDR3 covers 18 residues. V trimming: 5 bases; J trimming: 4 bases; junction bases outside the gene matches: 14. The germline gives CDR1 SEHNR, CDR2 FQNEAQ (reference sequence). The CDR3 reads CASSLSAGTGVGGNTIYF. The CDR3, as DNA: TGTGCCAGCAGCCTTTCTGCCGGGACAGGGGTAGGAGGAAACACCATATATTTT.

The chain uses TRBV6-1 and TRBJ2-1; 15 nucleotides match TRBD2. Germline loops: CDR1 MNHNS, CDR2 SASEGT. The CDR3 is 17 residues long. Trimming took 2 bases from V and 6 from J; bases not matched to a gene: 5. The CDR3, as DNA: TGTGCCAGCAGTGAAAAAGGGACTAGCGGGAGGTCCAATGAGCAGTTCTTC. This sequence encodes CASSEKGTSGRSNEQFF.

This chain links TRBV6-1 with TRBJ1-2; D might be TRBD1 (5 bases). From germline, CDR1 is MNHNS and CDR2 SASEGT. This CDR3 region has 15 residues. V was clipped by 3 bases and J by 1 base, with 12 bases between them. CDR3 protein: CASSDRVGNNYGYTF. DNA for the CDR3: TGTGCCAGCAGTGACAGGGTGGGAAATAACTATGGCTACACCTTC.

This clone was counted a single time. The rearrangement uses TRBV10-3 and TRBJ1-1; perhaps TRBD1 as D (5 bases). Looked up from germline, CDR1 is ENHRY and CDR2 is SYGVKD. The CDR3 extends over 13 amino acids. V was clipped by 5 bases and J by 3 bases, with 10 bases between them. CDR3 DNA sequence: TGTGCCATCAGTCGCCCGGGGGACACTGAAGCTTTCTTT. Translating it yields CAISRPGDTEAFF.

The V call is TRBV10-3, the J call TRBJ2-5; the match to TRBD2 covers 7 bases. V gave up 4 bases and J gave up 1 base; unmatched junction bases: 6. In germline, CDR1 is ENHRY, CDR2 SYGVKD. This CDR3 has 15 residues. CDR3: CAISAASGAQETQYF. In nucleotides, the CDR3 is TGTGCCATCAGTGCGGCTAGCGGTGCCCAAGAGACCCAGTACTTC.

The chain uses TRBV10-3 and TRBJ2-3, with a tentative D call TRBD2 (6 bases). V lost 2 bases and J 4 bases, leaving 19 bases between the germline ends. The V gene's germline CDR1 is ENHRY and CDR2 SYGVKD. CDR3 size: 17 residues. The CDR3 region is CAISETLGAGRPDTQYF. In nucleotides, the CDR3 is TGTGCCATCAGTGAGACCCTTGGGGCAGGGAGGCCAGATACGCAGTATTTT.

This clone was observed a few times. The chain employs TRBV7-3 and TRBJ2-1, with D unclear. This CDR3 has 9 amino acids. With 8 bases removed from V and 7 bases from J, the gap between germline ends came to 3 bases. The germline V gene encodes CDR1 SGHTA and CDR2 FQGTGA. CDR3 DNA: TGTGCCAGCTCGAATGAGCAGTTCTTC. Translating it yields CASSNEQFF.

The genes are TRBV5-1 and TRBJ2-7; D is undetermined. Germline lookup yields CDR1 SGHRS and CDR2 YFSETQ. The CDR3 spans 12 residues. V dropped 2 bases and J dropped 4 bases, with 7 bases sitting between them. The CDR3 region has the DNA TGCGCCAGCAGCTTAAGACATTACGAGCAGTACGTC. Its protein product is CASSLRHYEQYV.

With respect to this clone: Mismatch with germline at one junction end may stem from a read error. The chain has TRBV6-5 and TRBJ1-1; a weak D match, TRBD1 (6 bases). The length of the CDR3 is 13 residues. CDR1 MNHEY and CDR2 SVGAGI come from the germline V gene. The DNA of the CDR3 is TGTGCCAGCAGTTACGAGACAGGCCTCGAAGTTTTCTTT. Encoded protein: CASSYETGLEVFF.